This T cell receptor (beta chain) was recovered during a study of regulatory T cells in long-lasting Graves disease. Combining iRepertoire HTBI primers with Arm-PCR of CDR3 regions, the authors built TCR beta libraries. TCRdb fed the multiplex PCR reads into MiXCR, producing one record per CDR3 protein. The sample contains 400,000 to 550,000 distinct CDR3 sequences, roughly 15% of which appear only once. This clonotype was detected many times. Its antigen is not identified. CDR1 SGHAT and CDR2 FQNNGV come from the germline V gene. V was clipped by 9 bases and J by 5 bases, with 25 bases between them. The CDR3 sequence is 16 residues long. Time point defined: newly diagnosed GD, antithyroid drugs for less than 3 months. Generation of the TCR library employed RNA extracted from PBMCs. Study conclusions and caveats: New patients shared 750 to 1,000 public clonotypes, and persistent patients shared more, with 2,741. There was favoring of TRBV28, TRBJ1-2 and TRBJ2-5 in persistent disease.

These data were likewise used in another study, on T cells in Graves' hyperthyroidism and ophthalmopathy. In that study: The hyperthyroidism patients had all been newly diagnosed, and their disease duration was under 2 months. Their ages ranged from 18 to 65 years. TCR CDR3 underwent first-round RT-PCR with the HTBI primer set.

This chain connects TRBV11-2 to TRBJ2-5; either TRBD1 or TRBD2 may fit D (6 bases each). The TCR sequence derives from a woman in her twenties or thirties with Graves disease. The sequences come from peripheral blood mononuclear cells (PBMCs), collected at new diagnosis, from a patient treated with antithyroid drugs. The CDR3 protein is CASSIRRLGGMETQYF. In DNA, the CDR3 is TGTGCCAGTAGCATTCGAAGACTAGGGGGGATGGAGACCCAGTACTTC.